The clone carrying this T cell receptor (beta chain) was seen more than once but under ten times. Its antigen is as yet unknown. Using immunoSEQ multiplex PCR, the repertoire was profiled, and TCRdb retains in-frame clones only, with some absent. The sample includes more than 20,000 clones, 66% of them seen just once. The unexposed donors gave CD4+ T cells in 2011-2018, prior to COVID-19. CD4+ T cells were isolated from the cells after roughly 11 days of culture. As cell numbers allowed, unexposed-donor CD4+ T cells faced SARS-CoV-2 S/N and four cold-coronavirus spikes. The data were taken from a study of CD4 T cells in relation to SARS-CoV-2 and coronaviruses. Germline CDR1 is SNHLY and CDR2 is FYNNEI. Unmatched junction bases numbered 8, after V lost 4 bases and J lost 6 bases. The CDR3 contains 15 residues.

The sequence derives from a human donor in good health. Sample: CD4+ T cells from PBMCs, cultured in vitro. J is TRBJ2-1 and V is TRBV2; 8 nucleotides agree with TRBD2. In DNA form, the CDR3 reads TGTGCCAGCAGTGCCAGGACGGGGGGGGGCAATGAGCAGTTCTTC. This gives the protein CASSARTGGGNEQFF.